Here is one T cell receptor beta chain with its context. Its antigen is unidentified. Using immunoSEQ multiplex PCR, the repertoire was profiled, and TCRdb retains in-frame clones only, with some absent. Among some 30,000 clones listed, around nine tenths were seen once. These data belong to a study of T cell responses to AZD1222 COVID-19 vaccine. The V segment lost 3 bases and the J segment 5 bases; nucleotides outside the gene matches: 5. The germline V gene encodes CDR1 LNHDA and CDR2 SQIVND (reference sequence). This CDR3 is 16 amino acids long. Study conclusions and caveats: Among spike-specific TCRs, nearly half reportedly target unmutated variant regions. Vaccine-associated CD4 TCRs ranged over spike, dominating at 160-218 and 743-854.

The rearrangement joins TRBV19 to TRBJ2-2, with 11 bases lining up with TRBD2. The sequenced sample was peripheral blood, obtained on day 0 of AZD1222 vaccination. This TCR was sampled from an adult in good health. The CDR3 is CASSIQLAGATGELFF. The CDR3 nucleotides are TGTGCCAGTAGTATTCAACTAGCGGGAGCAACCGGGGAGCTGTTTTTT.